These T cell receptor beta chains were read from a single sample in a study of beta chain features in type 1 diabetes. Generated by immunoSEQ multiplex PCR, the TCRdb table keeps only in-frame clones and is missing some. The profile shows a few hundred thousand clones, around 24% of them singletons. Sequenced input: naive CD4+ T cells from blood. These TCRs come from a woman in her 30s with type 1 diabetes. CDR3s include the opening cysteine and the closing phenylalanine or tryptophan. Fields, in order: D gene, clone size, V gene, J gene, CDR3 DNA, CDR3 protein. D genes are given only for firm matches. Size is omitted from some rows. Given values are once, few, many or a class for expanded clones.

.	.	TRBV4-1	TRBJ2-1	TGCGCCAGCAGCCAACCCCCATACAATGAGCAGTTCTTC	CASSQPPYNEQFF
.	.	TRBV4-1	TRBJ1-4	TGCGCCAGCAGCCAAACACATAATGAAAAACTGTTTTTT	CASSQTHNEKLFF
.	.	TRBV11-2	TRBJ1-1	TGTGCCAGCAGCTATTACAGGGTTGGCACTGAAGCTTTCTTT	CASSYYRVGTEAFF
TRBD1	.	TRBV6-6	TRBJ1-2	TGTGCCAGCACCCGGGACAGAGCTAACTATGGCTACACCTTC	CASTRDRANYGYTF
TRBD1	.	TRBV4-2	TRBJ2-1	TGTGCCAGCAGCCAGGTACCGGGACAGGGTGGCGGTGAGCAGTTCTTC	CASSQVPGQGGGEQFF
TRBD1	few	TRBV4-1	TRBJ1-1	TGCGCCAGCACCAAAGGGACAGGGGGCATGAAGACTGAAGCTTTCTTT	CASTKGTGGMKTEAFF
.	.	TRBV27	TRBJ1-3	TGTGCCAGCAGCTCCCCTGGAAACACCATATATTTT	CASSSPGNTIYF
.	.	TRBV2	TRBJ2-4	TGTGCCAGCATACTAGATTCGCGGGATTTAGCCAAAAACATTCAGTACTTC	CASILDSRDLAKNIQYF
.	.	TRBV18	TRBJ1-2	TGTGCCAGCTCGACTGCCTATGGCTACACCTTC	CASSTAYGYTF
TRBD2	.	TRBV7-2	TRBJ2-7	TGTGCCAGCAGCTTAGGATCTAGCGGGAGCTACGAGCAGTACTTC	CASSLGSSGSYEQYF
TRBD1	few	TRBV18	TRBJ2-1	TGTGCCAGCTCACCACCGGCAGGGGGTTTGGGGAATGAGCAGTTCTTC	CASSPPAGGLGNEQFF
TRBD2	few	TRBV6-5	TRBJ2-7	TGTGCCAGCAGGTCTAGCGGTAGCTCCTACGAGCAGTACTTC	CASRSSGSSYEQYF
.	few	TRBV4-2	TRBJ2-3	TGTGCCAGCAGCCAAGGGCCGGGTCATTATTTT	CASSQGPGHYF
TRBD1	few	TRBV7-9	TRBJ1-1	TGTGCCAGCATCCTGACAGGGGGGAACACTGAAGCTTTCTTT	CASILTGGNTEAFF
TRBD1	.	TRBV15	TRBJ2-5	TGTGCCACCAGCAGAGGGACAGGGGAAGAGACCCAGTACTTC	CATSRGTGEETQYF
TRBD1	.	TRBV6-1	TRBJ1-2	TGTGCCAGCAGTGCCCGGGACAGGGATGGCTACACCTTC	CASSARDRDGYTF
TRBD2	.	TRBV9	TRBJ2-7	TGTGCCAGCAGCGAAGCGGGAGCCCCCTACGAGCAGTACTTC	CASSEAGAPYEQYF
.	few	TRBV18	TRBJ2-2	TGTGCCAGCTCACCACCTAGCAACACCGGGGAGCTGTTTTTT	CASSPPSNTGELFF
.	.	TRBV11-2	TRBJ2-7	TGTGCCAGCAGCTTAGCCTTGACAGGAACCTACGAGCAGTACTTC	CASSLALTGTYEQYF